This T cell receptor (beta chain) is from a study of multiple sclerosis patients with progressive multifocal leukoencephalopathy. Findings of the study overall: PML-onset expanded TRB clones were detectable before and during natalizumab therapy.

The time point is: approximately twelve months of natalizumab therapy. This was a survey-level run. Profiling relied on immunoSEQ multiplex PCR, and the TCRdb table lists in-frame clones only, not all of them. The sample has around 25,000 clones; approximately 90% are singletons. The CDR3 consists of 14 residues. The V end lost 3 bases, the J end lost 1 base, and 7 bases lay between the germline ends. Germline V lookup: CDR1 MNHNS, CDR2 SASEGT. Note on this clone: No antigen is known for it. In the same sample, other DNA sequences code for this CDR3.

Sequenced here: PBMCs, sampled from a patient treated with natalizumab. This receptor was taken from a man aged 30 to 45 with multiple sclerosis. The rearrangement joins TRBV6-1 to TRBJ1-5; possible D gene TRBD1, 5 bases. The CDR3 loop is CASSDWGSNQPQHF. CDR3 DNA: TGTGCCAGCAGTGACTGGGGGAGCAATCAGCCCCAGCATTTT.